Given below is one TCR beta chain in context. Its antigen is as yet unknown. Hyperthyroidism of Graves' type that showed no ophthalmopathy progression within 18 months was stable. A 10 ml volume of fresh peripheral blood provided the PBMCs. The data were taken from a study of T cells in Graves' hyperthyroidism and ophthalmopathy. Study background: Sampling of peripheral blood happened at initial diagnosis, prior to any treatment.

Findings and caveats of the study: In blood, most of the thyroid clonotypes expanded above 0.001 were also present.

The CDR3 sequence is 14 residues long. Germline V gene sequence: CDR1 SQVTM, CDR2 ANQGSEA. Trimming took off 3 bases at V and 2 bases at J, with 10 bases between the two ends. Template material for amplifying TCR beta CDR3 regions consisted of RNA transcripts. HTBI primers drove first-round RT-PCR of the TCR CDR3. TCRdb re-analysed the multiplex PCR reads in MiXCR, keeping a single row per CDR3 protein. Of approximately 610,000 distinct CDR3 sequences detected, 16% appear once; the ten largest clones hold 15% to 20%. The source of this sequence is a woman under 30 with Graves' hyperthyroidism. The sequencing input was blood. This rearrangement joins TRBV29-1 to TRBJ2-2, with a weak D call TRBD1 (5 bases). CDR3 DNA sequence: TGCAGCGTTGAGTCTCAGGGAAACACCGGGGAGCTGTTTTTT. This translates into CSVESQGNTGELFF.